This T cell receptor beta chain was observed in a study of T-cell memory formation after mild COVID-19. Study information: The two donors had largely donor-specific TCR clusters. General study findings and limits: Cross-reactive memory apparently joined, as some responding clones appeared in pre-infection memory.

Germline assignment: CDR1 SGHTA and CDR2 FQGNSA. The CDR3 runs to 13 residues. Trimming cost V 6 bases and J 1 base, with 9 bases left between them. TCRdb independently ran MiXCR on the 5' RACE reads; one entry per CDR3 protein. The table includes around 300,000 distinct CDR3 sequences, 12% to 15% detected once. This clonotype appeared many times. The antigen is unknown. The chain uses TRBV7-2 and TRBJ1-1; TRBD1 is a possible D gene (5 bases). The sequencing sample was made of PBMCs or a T cell subset sorted from them (not recorded which). The origin of this receptor is a man between 18 and 29 years old who had mild COVID-19 (a few samples of this study predate the infection). Cell type and time point are not known. CDR3 region: CASSLQENTEAFF. CDR3 in DNA: TGTGCCAGCAGTTTACAGGAGAACACTGAAGCTTTCTTT. The complete variable domain, with remaining parts taken from reference TRBV7-2 and TRBJ1-1, reads GAGVSQSPSNKVTEKGKDVELRCDPISGHTALYWYRQSLGQGLEFLIYFQGNSAPDKSGLPSDRFSAERTGGSVSTLTIQRTQQEDSAVYLCASSLQENTEAFFGQGTRLTVV.